What follows are 19 T cell receptor beta chains derived from one specimen sequenced in a study of cytomegalovirus exposure and HLA in healthy donors. 13 Jbeta primers and 60 Vbeta primers were used for the PCR. The data were produced by immunoSEQ multiplex PCR, yet TCRdb's version contains in-frame clones alone and is incomplete. The table lists approximately 140,000 clones, just under 85% of them singletons. What was sequenced was PBMCs. These receptors all come from a boy between 2 and 15 years old in good health and CMV-seronegative.

The chain carries TRBV27 and TRBJ2-7, with D possibly TRBD2 on 5 matching bases. Germline V gene lookup returns CDR1 MNHEY and CDR2 SMNVEV (reference sequence). This CDR3 region has 14 residues. V lost 3 bases and J 2 bases, leaving 11 bases between the germline ends. CDR3 residues: CASSLAGRPYEQYF. The CDR3 DNA reads as TGTGCCAGCAGTTTGGCGGGCCGTCCCTACGAGCAGTACTTC.

This clone was seen once. The CDR3 coding sequence is TGCGCCAGCAGCCAAGCGGGATCCGGAAACACCATATATTTT. This translates into CASSQAGSGNTIYF. The V and J genes are TRBV5-1 and TRBJ1-3; D ambiguous. V was cut by 4 bases and J by 4 bases, with 12 bases left in between. Looked up from germline, CDR1 is SGHRS and CDR2 is YFSETQ. This CDR3 comprises 14 residues.

This rearrangement joins TRBV5-6 to TRBJ1-5; TRBD1 might be the D (6 bases). With 2 bases removed from V and 6 bases from J, the gap between germline ends came to 18 bases. CDR3 length: 16 amino acids. In germline, CDR1 is SGHDT, CDR2 YYEEEE. The CDR3 spells CASSLQGFGGGQPQHF. The CDR3 DNA sequence: TGTGCCAGCAGCTTACAGGGTTTCGGGGGGGGTCAGCCCCAGCATTTT. Filled out from reference TRBV5-6 and TRBJ1-5, the complete variable domain reads DAGVTQSPTHLIKTRGQQVTLRCSPKSGHDTVSWYQQALGQGPQFIFQYYEEEERQRGNFPDRFSGHQFPNYSSELNVNALLLGDSALYLCASSLQGFGGGQPQHFGDGTRLSIL.

The sample holds one count of this clone. This sequence joins TRBV5-1 and TRBJ1-6; the match to TRBD1 covers 7 bases. CDR3 length equals 19 residues. Germline V gene lookup returns CDR1 SGHRS and CDR2 YFSETQ. J lost 0 bases, V lost 2 bases, and 11 bases had no gene match. The CDR3 sequence is CASSFEGRGKSSYNSPLHF. The DNA for the CDR3 is TGCGCCAGCAGCTTCGAGGGCAGGGGGAAGAGCTCCTATAATTCACCCCTCCACTTT.

V usage is TRBV5-1 and J usage is TRBJ2-1; 7 bases are shared with TRBD2. This CDR3 is 17 amino acids long. J was trimmed by 12 bases and V by 3 bases; bases with no gene match: 21. CDR1 and CDR2 (germline): SGHRS, YFSETQ. This CDR3 is CASSSPRRGSYLGSQFF. CDR3 sequence (DNA): TGCGCCAGCAGCTCCCCCCGGCGCGGGAGCTATTTGGGATCGCAGTTCTTC.

This clone was recorded a few times. The V and J genes are TRBV9 and TRBJ1-1; D is unresolved. This CDR3 is 17 amino acids long. Germline CDR1 and CDR2: SGDLS and YYNGEE. Trimming stripped 1 base from V and 4 bases from J, with 20 bases between. CDR3 sequence (DNA): TGTGCCAGCAGCGTATCTCCTAGCGGAGGGATGGGCACTGAAGCTTTCTTT. Translating it yields CASSVSPSGGMGTEAFF.

The chain joins TRBV10-3 to TRBJ1-5; tentative D call: TRBD1 (6 bases). The CDR3 is 15 residues long. Trimming shortened V by 2 bases and J by 4 bases, and 12 bases separated the two germline ends. The germline CDR1 and CDR2 sequences are ENHRY and SYGVKD. CDR3 protein: CAISEAGEINQPQHF. Here the CDR3 DNA reads TGTGCCATCAGTGAGGCAGGGGAGATTAATCAGCCCCAGCATTTT.

This clone was found a few times. The chain has TRBV28 and TRBJ2-3, with 9 bases lining up with TRBD1. The germline CDR1 and CDR2 sequences are MDHEN and SYDVKM. The CDR3 runs to 16 residues. Trimming took 5 bases from V and 4 from J; bases not matched to a gene: 10. The CDR3 here is CASSTRTGARADTQYF. The CDR3, as DNA: TGTGCCAGCAGTACCCGGACAGGGGCTAGGGCAGATACGCAGTATTTT.

There are many counts of this clone. The chain is built from TRBV11-2 and TRBJ2-1, with 10 bases matching TRBD2. Germline loops: CDR1 SGHAT, CDR2 FQNNGV. V lost 0 bases, J lost 3 bases, and 2 bases stayed unmatched. This CDR3 is 16 amino acids long. DNA for the CDR3: TGTGCCAGCAGCTTAGAAACTAGCGGGGTCTACAATGAGCAGTTCTTC. Residues: CASSLETSGVYNEQFF.

This chain joins TRBV5-1 and TRBJ1-2; D gene unclear. The ends were cut back, 4 bases at V and 4 bases at J, with 11 bases in the middle. CDR3 length: 13 residues. Germline V gene data show CDR1 as SGHRS and CDR2 as YFSETQ. CDR3 nucleotides: TGCGCCAGCAGCCGCGACACCACCTATGGCTACACCTTC. Amino acids: CASSRDTTYGYTF.

V usage is TRBV18 and J usage is TRBJ2-7; D ambiguous. The germline gives CDR1 KGHSH, CDR2 LQKENI. The CDR3 is 15 residues long. V was cut by 3 bases and J by 2 bases, with 14 bases left in between. The CDR3 loop reads CASSPGQDGPYEQYF. In DNA form, the CDR3 reads TGTGCCAGCTCACCTGGGCAGGATGGGCCCTACGAGCAGTACTTC.

The J gene is TRBJ2-7, the V gene TRBV10-3; 7 positions match TRBD1. The CDR3 length is 14 residues. Trimming took 3 bases from V and 4 from J; bases not matched to a gene: 6. Germline V CDR1 and CDR2: ENHRY, SYGVKD. DNA for the CDR3: TGTGCCATCAGTGAAGTGACAGGGCTATACGAGCAGTACTTC. Translating gives CAISEVTGLYEQYF.

The rearrangement uses TRBV5-1 and TRBJ2-5; TRBD2 agrees at 12 bases. Germline assignment: CDR1 SGHRS and CDR2 YFSETQ. This CDR3 contains 18 residues. V lost 0 bases to trimming and J lost 0 bases; unmatched junction nucleotides: 6. The CDR3 nucleotides read TGCGCCAGCAGCTTGGGCCCTAGCGGGAGGGGCAACCAAGAGACCCAGTACTTC. This translates into CASSLGPSGRGNQETQYF.

The chain is built from TRBV10-3 and TRBJ2-5; 10 bases agree with TRBD1. Trimming took 10 bases from V and 5 from J; bases not matched to a gene: 4. The CDR3 is 12 residues long. Germline CDR1 ENHRY, CDR2 SYGVKD. The CDR3 region has the DNA TGTGCCACCAGGACAGGGGGGGAGACCCAGTACTTC. Translation gives CATRTGGETQYF.

This chain connects TRBV10-3 to TRBJ2-5; D not resolved. The end of the DNA is better explained by TRBJ2-7, so the J call may be wrong. The CDR3 is 13 amino acids. Looked up from germline, CDR1 is ENHRY and CDR2 is SYGVKD. CDR3 coding DNA: TGTGCCATCAGTGACAACTTGCCCTACGAGCAGTACTTC. Amino acid sequence: CAISDNLPYEQYF.

The CDR3 loop reads CASSSPQGGDPEAFF. The CDR3 coding sequence is TGTGCCAGCAGTTCCCCACAGGGGGGGGACCCTGAAGCTTTCTTT. V is TRBV6-5 and J is TRBJ1-1, with 8 bases lining up with TRBD1. The CDR3 sequence is 15 residues long. Germline CDR1 and CDR2: MNHEY and SVGAGI. The J segment lost 6 bases and the V segment lost 4 bases, leaving 10 bases of the junction unmatched.

The count of this clone is one. The V gene is TRBV6-1, the J gene TRBJ2-1; maybe TRBD2 (5 bases). Germline V lookup: CDR1 MNHNS, CDR2 SASEGT. V lost 4 bases and J 1 base, leaving 11 bases between the germline ends. The CDR3 totals 15 residues. This CDR3 is CASSGSTGSYNEQFF. As DNA, the CDR3 is TGTGCCAGCAGTGGGTCGACGGGGTCCTACAATGAGCAGTTCTTC.

The V gene is TRBV15, the J gene TRBJ1-5, with D perhaps TRBD1 (5 bases). Germline values: CDR1 LNHNV, CDR2 YYDKDF (reference sequence). The CDR3 runs 15 residues. Trimming removed 3 bases from V and 7 bases from J, with 16 bases in between. The CDR3 DNA sequence: TGTGCCACCAGCAGGGGGCAGCCCATTGACCAGCCCCAGCATTTT. Translating gives CATSRGQPIDQPQHF. Using reference TRBV15 and TRBJ1-5 for the parts outside the CDR3, the full variable domain is DAMVIQNPRYQVTQFGKPVTLSCSQTLNHNVMYWYQQKSSQAPKLLFHYYDKDFNNEADTPDNFQSRRPNTSFCFLDIRSPGLGDTAMYLCATSRGQPIDQPQHFGDGTRLSIL.

The chain uses TRBV15 and TRBJ1-5, with D perhaps TRBD1 (5 bases). Trimming removed 5 bases from V and 0 bases from J, with 11 bases in between. Germline V gives CDR1 LNHNV, CDR2 YYDKDF (reference sequence). The CDR3 loop spans 15 amino acids. Here the CDR3 DNA reads TGTGCCACCAGCCTCGGGGGGGGTAGCAATCAGCCCCAGCATTTT. Its translation: CATSLGGGSNQPQHF.